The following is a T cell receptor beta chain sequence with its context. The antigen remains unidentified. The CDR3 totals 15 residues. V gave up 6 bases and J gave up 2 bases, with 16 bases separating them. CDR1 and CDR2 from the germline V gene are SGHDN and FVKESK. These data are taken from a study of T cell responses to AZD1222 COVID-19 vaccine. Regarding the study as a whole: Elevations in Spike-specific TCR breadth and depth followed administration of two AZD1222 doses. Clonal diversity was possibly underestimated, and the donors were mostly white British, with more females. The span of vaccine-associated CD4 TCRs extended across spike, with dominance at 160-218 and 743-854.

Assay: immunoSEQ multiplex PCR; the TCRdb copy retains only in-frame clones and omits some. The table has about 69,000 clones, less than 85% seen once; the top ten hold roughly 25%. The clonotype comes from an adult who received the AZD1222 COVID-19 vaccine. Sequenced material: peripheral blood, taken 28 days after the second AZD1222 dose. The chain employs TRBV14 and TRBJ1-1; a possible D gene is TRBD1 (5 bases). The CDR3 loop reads CASSLLPGTNTEAFF. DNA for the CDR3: TGTGCCAGCAGTCTTCTTCCCGGGACTAACACTGAAGCTTTCTTT. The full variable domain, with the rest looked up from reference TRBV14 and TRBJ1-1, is EAGVTQFPSHSVIEKGQTVTLRCDPISGHDNLYWYRRVMGKEIKFLLHFVKESKQDESGMPNNRFLAERTGGTYSTLKVQPAELEDSGVYFCASSLLPGTNTEAFFGQGTRLTVV.